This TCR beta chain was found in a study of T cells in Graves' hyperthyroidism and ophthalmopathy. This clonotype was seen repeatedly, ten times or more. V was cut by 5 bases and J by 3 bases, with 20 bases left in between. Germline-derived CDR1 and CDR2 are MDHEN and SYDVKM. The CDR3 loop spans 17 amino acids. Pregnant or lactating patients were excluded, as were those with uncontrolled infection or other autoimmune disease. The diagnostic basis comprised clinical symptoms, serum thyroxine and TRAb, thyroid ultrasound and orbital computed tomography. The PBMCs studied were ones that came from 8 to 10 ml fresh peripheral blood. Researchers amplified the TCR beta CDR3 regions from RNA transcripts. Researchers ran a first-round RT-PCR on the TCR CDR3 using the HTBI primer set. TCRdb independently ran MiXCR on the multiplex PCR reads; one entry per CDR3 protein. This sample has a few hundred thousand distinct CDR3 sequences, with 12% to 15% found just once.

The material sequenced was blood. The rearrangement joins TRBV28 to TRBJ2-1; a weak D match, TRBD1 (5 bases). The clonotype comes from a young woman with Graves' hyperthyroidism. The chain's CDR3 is CASSADPKGLVYNEQFF. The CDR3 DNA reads TGTGCCAGCAGTGCGGACCCGAAGGGGCTGGTCTACAATGAGCAGTTCTTC.